This T cell receptor (beta chain) was profiled in a study of T cells in tumors after PD-1 blockade. Using immunoSEQ multiplex PCR, the repertoire was profiled, and TCRdb retains in-frame clones only, with some absent. The data hold roughly 60,000 clones, with about 80% observed a single time. The CDR3 runs 18 residues. Genomic DNA template from tumor biopsies or peripheral blood, 616 ng to 6,004 ng input. This chain uses TRBV21-1 with TRBJ2-5; TRBD2 is the table's D call and was not checked against the DNA. TRBV21-1 is a recognized pseudogene. The specimen comprised PBMCs, sampled before anti-PD-1 treatment. The TCR comes from a human donor with basal cell carcinoma. CDR3 coding DNA: TGTGCCAGCAGCAAAGTCGACCCCGGGACTAGCGGGGGAGAGACCCAGTACTTC. This sequence encodes CASSKVDPGTSGGETQYF.